Shown below are 5 T cell receptor beta chains from a single sample sequenced in a study of blood T cell repertoires in COVID-19. This table comes from immunoSEQ multiplex PCR, and its TCRdb copy is limited to in-frame clones, with some not included. The data contain about 130,000 clones, 81% of them seen just once; the ten biggest clones take up approximately 17%. Sequencing was performed on peripheral blood. These receptor sequences come from a young man with COVID-19, enrolled during active disease.

The chain uses TRBV12-3 or TRBV12-4 and TRBJ1-5, with TRBD1 identical over 7 bases. J lost 7 bases, V lost 4 bases, and 4 bases had no gene match. This CDR3 is 13 amino acids long. CDR3 bases: TGTGCCAGCAGTTCCACAGGGGACCAGCCCCAGCATTTT. Translated: CASSSTGDQPQHF.

The V call is TRBV7-9, the J call TRBJ1-1, with no clear D. CDR3 length: 14 amino acids. CDR1 is SEHNR and CDR2 is FQNEAQ in the germline V gene (reference sequence). The V end was cut by 5 bases, the J end by 8 bases, with 18 bases between. This chain's CDR3 is CASSLTAGPHEAFF. DNA for the CDR3: TGTGCCAGCAGCCTTACGGCAGGCCCACACGAAGCTTTCTTT.

V gene TRBV19 combines with J gene TRBJ2-5; D unresolved. The V and J ends lost 2 bases and 3 bases respectively, with 10 bases between them. The CDR3 runs to 14 residues. CDR1 is LNHDA and CDR2 is SQIVND in the germline V gene (reference sequence). CDR3 region: CASSINPLEETQYF. The CDR3 coding sequence is TGTGCCAGTAGTATAAACCCCTTAGAAGAGACCCAGTACTTC.

This chain joins TRBV6-2 or TRBV6-3 and TRBJ1-5; D is uncertain. Deletions cut 4 bases from V and 6 bases from J, with 7 bases between. The CDR3 is made up of 12 amino acids. Germline V gene data show CDR1 as MNHEY and CDR2 as SVGEGT. As DNA, the CDR3 is TGTGCCAGCAGTTCCGGGAGTCAGCCCCAGCATTTT. Protein: CASSSGSQPQHF.

The sample holds a few counts of this clone. The chain recombines TRBV4-1 with TRBJ2-4; perhaps TRBD2 as D (6 bases). Trimming removed 3 bases at V and 6 bases at J, with 12 bases between. Looked up from germline, CDR1 is MGHRA and CDR2 is YSYEKL. The CDR3 has 14 residues. In nucleotides, the CDR3 is TGCGCCAGCAGCCACGCGCGGGATAGAAACATTCAGTACTTC. Translation gives CASSHARDRNIQYF.